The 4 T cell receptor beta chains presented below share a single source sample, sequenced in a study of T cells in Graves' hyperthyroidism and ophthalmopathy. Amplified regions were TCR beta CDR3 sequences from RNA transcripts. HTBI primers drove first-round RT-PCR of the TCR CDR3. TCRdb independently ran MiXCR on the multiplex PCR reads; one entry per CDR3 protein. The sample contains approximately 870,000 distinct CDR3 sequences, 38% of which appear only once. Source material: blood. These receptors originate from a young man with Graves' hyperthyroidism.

In DNA form, the CDR3 reads TGTGCCAGCAGCACCCTCCGTGACACTGAAGCTTTCTTT. Translating it yields CASSTLRDTEAFF. The gene calls are TRBV7-9 and TRBJ1-1; unclear D gene. Trimming took 5 bases from V and 3 from J, leaving 10 bases between them. CDR1 and CDR2 from the germline V gene are SEHNR and FQNEAQ (reference sequence). The CDR3 totals 13 residues.

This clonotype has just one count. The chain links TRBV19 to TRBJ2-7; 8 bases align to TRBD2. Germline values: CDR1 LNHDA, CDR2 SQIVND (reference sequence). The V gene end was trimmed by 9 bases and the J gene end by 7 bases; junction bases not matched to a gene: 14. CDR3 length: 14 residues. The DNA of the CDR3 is TGTGCCAGCAGCCCAGCTAGCGGGTTTGGTGAGCAGTACTTC. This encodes CASSPASGFGEQYF. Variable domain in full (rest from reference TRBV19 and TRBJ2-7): DGGITQSPKYLFRKEGQNVTLSCEQNLNHDAMYWYRQDPGQGLRLIYYSQIVNDFQKGDIAEGYSVSREKKESFPLTVTSAQKNPTAFYLCASSPASGFGEQYFGPGTRLTVT.

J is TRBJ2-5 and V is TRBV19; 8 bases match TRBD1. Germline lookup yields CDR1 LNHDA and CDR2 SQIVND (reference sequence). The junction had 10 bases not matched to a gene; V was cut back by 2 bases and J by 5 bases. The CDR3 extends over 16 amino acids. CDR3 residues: CASSISGQGAQETQYF. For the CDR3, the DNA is TGTGCCAGTAGTATATCGGGGCAGGGGGCGCAGGAGACCCAGTACTTC.

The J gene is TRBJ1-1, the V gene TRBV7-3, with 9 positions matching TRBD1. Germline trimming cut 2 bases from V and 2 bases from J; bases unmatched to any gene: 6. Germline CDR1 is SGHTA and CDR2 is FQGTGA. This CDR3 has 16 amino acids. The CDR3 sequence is CASSLLGTGSNTEAFF. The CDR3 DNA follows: TGTGCCAGCAGCTTATTGGGGACAGGGAGTAACACTGAAGCTTTCTTT.